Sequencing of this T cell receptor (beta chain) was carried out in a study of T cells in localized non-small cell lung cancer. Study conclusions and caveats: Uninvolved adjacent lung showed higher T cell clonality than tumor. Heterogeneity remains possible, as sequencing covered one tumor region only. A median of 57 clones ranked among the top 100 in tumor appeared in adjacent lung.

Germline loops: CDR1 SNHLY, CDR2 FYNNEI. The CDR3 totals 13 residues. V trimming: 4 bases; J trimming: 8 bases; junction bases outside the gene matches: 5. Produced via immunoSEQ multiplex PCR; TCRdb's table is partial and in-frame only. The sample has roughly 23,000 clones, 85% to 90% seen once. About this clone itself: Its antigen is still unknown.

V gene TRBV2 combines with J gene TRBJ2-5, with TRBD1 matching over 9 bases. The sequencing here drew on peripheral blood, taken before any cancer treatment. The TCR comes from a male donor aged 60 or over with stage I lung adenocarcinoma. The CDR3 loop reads CASSGWDRVTQYF. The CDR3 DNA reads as TGTGCCAGCAGTGGGTGGGACAGGGTAACCCAGTACTTC. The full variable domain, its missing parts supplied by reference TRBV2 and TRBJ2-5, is EPEVTQTPSHQVTQMGQEVILRCVPISNHLYFYWYRQILGQKVEFLVSFYNNEISEKSEIFDDQFSVERPDGSNFTLKIRSTKLEDSAMYFCASSGWDRVTQYFGPGTRLLVL.